What follows are 3 T cell receptor beta chains derived from one specimen sequenced in a study of blood T cell repertoires in COVID-19. Data came from immunoSEQ multiplex PCR; TCRdb stores just in-frame clones and leaves some out. The repertoire holds 75,000 to 100,000 clones, with over 80% as singletons. The material sequenced was peripheral blood. The receptor set was obtained from a woman older than 75 with acute or convalescent COVID-19.

The sample holds many counts of this clone. V gene TRBV7-9 combines with J gene TRBJ2-2; 8 bases are shared with TRBD2. V lost 5 bases to trimming and J lost 3 bases; unmatched junction nucleotides: 2. CDR1 is SEHNR and CDR2 is FQNEAQ in the germline V gene (reference sequence). This CDR3 has 14 amino acids. The DNA for the CDR3 is TGTGCCAGCAGCGAGCGGGGGTACACCGGGGAGCTGTTTTTT. Its protein product is CASSERGYTGELFF. The complete variable domain, with remaining parts taken from reference TRBV7-9 and TRBJ2-2, reads DTGVSQNPRHKITKRGQNVTFRCDPISEHNRLYWYRQTLGQGPEFLTYFQNEAQLEKSRLLSDRFSAERPKGSFSTLEIQRTEQGDSAMYLCASSERGYTGELFFGEGSRLTVL.

V gene TRBV10-3 combines with J gene TRBJ2-3, with TRBD1 matching over 8 bases. Germline CDR1 and CDR2: ENHRY and SYGVKD. V lost 5 bases, J lost 0 bases, and 4 bases stayed unmatched. The CDR3 runs 15 residues. The DNA for the CDR3 is TGTGCCATCAGTCGAGGACAGGGAAGCACAGATACGCAGTATTTT. This gives the protein CAISRGQGSTDTQYF.

This chain connects TRBV12-3 or TRBV12-4 to TRBJ2-5; 7 bases are shared with TRBD2. The CDR3 runs to 12 residues. The ends lost 5 bases at V and 5 bases at J; junction bases unmatched: 2. This CDR3 reads CASSAGGETQYF. CDR3 sequence (DNA): TGTGCCAGCAGTGCCGGGGGGGAGACCCAGTACTTC.